The 21 T cell receptor beta chains below were found in one sample sequenced in a study of Tregs in tolerant kidney transplant recipients. The method was immunoSEQ multiplex PCR; TCRdb's version includes in-frame clones alone and lacks a portion of them. This sample's clone table lists about 31,000 clones. Related graft donors supplied nonmyeloablative bone marrow transplants, and mixed chimerism was transient. The sequenced sample was CD4+ T cells from blood (PBMCs), obtained 24 months after the transplant. The receptors originated from a human patient who received a combined kidney and bone marrow transplant. Some T cells could come from the graft donor.

On this clone itself: The read falls 3 residues short of the CDR3 end, and the missing part is taken from the germline J gene. The V and J genes are TRBV5-4 and TRBJ2-1; 7 positions match TRBD1. Germline trimming cut 4 bases from V and 6 bases from J; bases unmatched to any gene: 10. Germline CDR1 and CDR2: SGHNT and YYREEE (reference sequence). This CDR3 contains 15 residues. The sequenced CDR3 bases are TGTGCCAGCAGCCCTTCTGGTGCAGGGGGCAATGAG. This encodes CASSPSGAGGNE. In full, the CDR3 is CASSPSGAGGNEQFF.

Worth noting for this clone: The read halts 3 residues ahead of the CDR3 end, with the missing end drawn from the germline J gene. The rearrangement uses TRBV20-1 and TRBJ2-7, with D possibly being TRBD2 (6 bases). V shed 6 bases and J shed 5 bases, with 11 bases lying between them. This CDR3 is built from 11 residues. From germline, CDR1 is DFQATT and CDR2 SNEGSKA (reference sequence). Incomplete CDR3 DNA: TGCAGTGCCCCGGGGGAGAACGAG. This gives the protein CSAPGENE. The complete CDR3 sequence is CSAPGENEQYF.

Turning to this clone: Read coverage stops 3 residues before the CDR3 terminus; the germline J gene supplies the remainder. The chain employs TRBV19 and TRBJ1-2; 9 nucleotides agree with TRBD1. CDR1 LNHDA and CDR2 SQIVND come from the germline V gene (reference sequence). J lost 2 bases, V lost 10 bases, and 8 bases had no gene match. This CDR3 comprises 14 residues. CDR3 amino acids: CATPQGAENYGYTF. CDR3 DNA (partial): TGTGCCACTCCACAGGGGGCCGAGAACTATGGC.

CDR3 DNA (partial): TGCAGTGCTAGGGAATTGGGTCGACAGGGGGACGGGAACACTGAA. Translated: CSARELGRQGDGNTE. From start to end, the CDR3 is CSARELGRQGDGNTEAFF. The V call is TRBV20-1, the J call TRBJ1-1, with TRBD1 matching 9 bases. The read gets to within 3 residues of the CDR3 end, and the germline J gene fills in the rest. Losses at the gene ends were 3 bases for V and 1 base for J; bases not matched to a gene: 15. Germline V lookup: CDR1 DFQATT, CDR2 SNEGSKA (reference sequence). The length of the CDR3 is 18 residues.

As to this clone: With the read ending 3 residues before the CDR3 end, the germline J gene is used to fill in that end. The chain recombines TRBV19 with TRBJ2-4, with 8 nucleotides matching TRBD2. Trimming cost V 4 bases and J 7 bases; bases outside gene matches: 15. The germline V gene has CDR1 LNHDA and CDR2 SQIVND (reference sequence). CDR3 length equals 17 residues. Partial CDR3 DNA: TGTGCCAGTAGTACGCCCCGGGGGGGGTTGAATTGGAACATT. As protein: CASSTPRGGLNWNI. The whole CDR3 protein reads CASSTPRGGLNWNIQYF. Full variable domain (outside the CDR3, taken from reference TRBV19 and TRBJ2-4): DGGITQSPKYLFRKEGQNVTLSCEQNLNHDAMYWYRQDPGQGLRLIYYSQIVNDFQKGDIAEGYSVSREKKESFPLTVTSAQKNPTAFYLCASSTPRGGLNWNIQYFGAGTRLSVL.

As concerns this clone: Read coverage stops 3 residues before the CDR3 terminus; the germline J gene supplies the remainder. The chain has TRBV20-1 and TRBJ1-3, with TRBD1 identical over 8 bases. The CDR3 spans 15 residues. CDR1 and CDR2 (germline): DFQATT, SNEGSKA (reference sequence). The trim removed 2 bases at V and 2 bases at J, leaving 5 bases unmatched. The CDR3 sequence is CSARPGTGPGNTIYF. CDR3 DNA, as far as it was read: TGCAGTGCTAGACCTGGGACAGGCCCTGGAAACACC.

A remark on this clone: The read ends 3 residues early relative to the CDR3; the germline J gene fills the gap. The chain employs TRBV19 and TRBJ2-3; D is possibly TRBD2 (6 bases). The ends were cut back, 7 bases at V and 2 bases at J, with 13 bases in the middle. This CDR3 has 14 amino acids. Per germline, CDR1 LNHDA and CDR2 SQIVND (reference sequence). CDR3 region: CASTGTHVTDTQYF. The DNA read from the CDR3 is TGTGCCAGTACCGGGACTCACGTCACAGATACG.

The covered CDR3 bases are TGTGCCAGCAGCTGGAGGGTGACAGATACG. Its protein product is CASSWRVTDT. The full-length CDR3 reads as CASSWRVTDTQYF. This sequence joins TRBV7-9 and TRBJ2-3, with D maybe TRBD2 (6 bases). The CDR3 end lies 3 residues beyond the end of the read and is filled in from the germline J gene. The CDR3 length is 13 residues. Trimming shortened V by 4 bases and J by 3 bases, and 8 bases separated the two germline ends. Germline lookup yields CDR1 SEHNR and CDR2 FQNEAQ (reference sequence). Together with reference TRBV7-9 and TRBJ2-3, the CDR3 gives the full variable domain: DTGVSQNPRHKITKRGQNVTFRCDPISEHNRLYWYRQTLGQGPEFLTYFQNEAQLEKSRLLSDRFSAERPKGSFSTLEIQRTEQGDSAMYLCASSWRVTDTQYFGPGTRLTVL.

A word on this clone: The sequence runs out 3 residues before the end of the CDR3; the remainder is reconstructed from the germline J gene. The chain combines TRBV30 with TRBJ2-2, with 8 positions matching TRBD1. V lost 6 bases to trimming and J lost 7 bases; unmatched junction nucleotides: 16. CDR1 GTSNPN and CDR2 SVGIG come from the germline V gene (reference sequence). The CDR3 has 16 amino acids. Incomplete CDR3 DNA: TGTGCCTGCCCACCGGACAGGGCCCTCCAGGACGGGGAG. Translation gives CACPPDRALQDGE. The entire CDR3 sequence reads CACPPDRALQDGELFF.

Turning to this clone: The CDR3 goes on 3 residues after the read ends, and that part is filled in from the germline J gene. J is TRBJ1-6 and V is TRBV20-1; D may be TRBD1 (5 bases). The CDR3 has 15 residues. From germline, CDR1 is DFQATT and CDR2 SNEGSKA (reference sequence). V lost 3 bases and J lost 9, with 18 bases in between. The CDR3 DNA, read in part, is TGCAGTGCTAGTCGCCCTAGAGGGGTGAGTTCACCC. Its protein product is CSASRPRGVSSP. The whole CDR3 region reads CSASRPRGVSSPLHF.

Turning to this clone: The observed sequence ends 3 residues before the CDR3 terminus, with the missing tail filled in from the germline J gene. This chain links TRBV20-1 with TRBJ1-1; TRBD1 aligns across 8 bases. With V trimmed by 2 bases and J by 4 bases, 6 bases remained unmatched. The CDR3 sequence is 14 residues long. Germline V gene sequence: CDR1 DFQATT, CDR2 SNEGSKA (reference sequence). The covered CDR3 bases are TGCAGTGCTAGAAAACAGGGGGGTAGCACTGAA. It codes for CSARKQGGSTE. The CDR3, in full, reads CSARKQGGSTEAFF.

As for this clone: The read gets to within 3 residues of the CDR3 end, and the germline J gene fills in the rest. V gene TRBV6-4 combines with J gene TRBJ1-5, with D maybe TRBD1 (6 bases). Trimming removed 5 bases from V and 4 bases from J, with 9 bases in between. The CDR3 consists of 13 residues. Germline V gene lookup returns CDR1 MRHNA and CDR2 SNTAGT. The CDR3 reads CASSRTANQPQHF. Partial CDR3 DNA: TGTGCCAGCAGTCGGACAGCAAATCAGCCC.

Remarks on this clone: The read ends 3 residues early relative to the CDR3; the germline J gene fills the gap. The rearrangement links TRBV5-1 to TRBJ2-5; 10 bases map to TRBD2. This CDR3 region has 15 residues. The germline CDR1 and CDR2 sequences are SGHRS and YFSETQ. J lost 5 bases, V lost 2 bases, and 6 bases had no gene match. The covered CDR3 bases are TGCGCCAGCAGCTTAAACCCGACTAGCGGGGAGACC. Amino acids: CASSLNPTSGET. The full CDR3 reads CASSLNPTSGETQYF.

Comments on this clone: The missing CDR3 end, 3 residues past where the read stops, is filled in from the germline J gene. V is TRBV6-2 or TRBV6-3 and J is TRBJ2-4; 8 bases are a match to TRBD2. Germline V lookup: CDR1 MNHEY, CDR2 SVGEGT. With 2 bases clipped from V and 2 bases from J, the junction kept 5 bases outside the gene matches. This CDR3 has 16 residues. CDR3 region: CASSYGAGVPKNIQYF. Partial CDR3 DNA: TGTGCCAGCAGTTACGGAGCGGGAGTCCCCAAAAACATT.

With respect to this clone: The sequenced fragment ends 3 residues before the CDR3 boundary, so the rest is inferred from the germline J gene. This chain links TRBV7-6 with TRBJ2-1; D uncertain. The V and J ends lost 2 bases and 5 bases respectively, with 7 bases between them. CDR1 is SGHVS, CDR2 FNYEAQ, per germline. This CDR3 is built from 13 residues. The CDR3 here is CASSLSLHNEQFF. The CDR3 DNA, read in part, is TGTGCCAGCAGCTTAAGTCTACACAATGAG.

With respect to this clone: The DNA ends 3 residues before the CDR3 does, and the rest of the CDR3 is filled in from the germline J gene. The genes are TRBV7-9 and TRBJ2-3; TRBD1 aligns across 8 bases. V was pared by 2 bases and J by 3 bases, with 4 bases of the junction left unmatched. The V gene's germline CDR1 is SEHNR and CDR2 FQNEAQ (reference sequence). The CDR3 extends over 15 amino acids. The covered CDR3 bases are TGTGCCAGCAGCTTAAGCAGGGGGCGAACAGATACG. Its protein product is CASSLSRGRTDT. The complete CDR3 reads CASSLSRGRTDTQYF.

A note on this clone: Read sequence stops 3 residues before the CDR3 end, and the germline J gene provides the missing end. The V gene is TRBV29-1, the J gene TRBJ2-7; 9 nucleotides line up with TRBD2. The CDR3 consists of 14 residues. J was trimmed by 5 bases and V by 6 bases; bases with no gene match: 11. Germline V gives CDR1 SQVTM, CDR2 ANQGSEA. Here the CDR3 reads CSVAGIAGAHEQYF. The sequenced part of the CDR3 DNA is TGCAGCGTGGCCGGGATAGCGGGAGCTCACGAG.

Notes on this clone: With the read ending 3 residues before the CDR3 end, the germline J gene is used to fill in that end. The chain employs TRBV7-6 and TRBJ2-7; no clear D gene. Trimming removed 5 bases at V and 3 bases at J, with 14 bases between. Germline V CDR1 and CDR2: SGHVS, FNYEAQ. CDR3 length: 14 amino acids. The sequenced part of the CDR3 DNA is TGTGCCAGCAGCGGCCTCAGAAATGGCTACGAG. This codes for CASSGLRNGYE. The CDR3 in its entirety is CASSGLRNGYEQYF.

Concerning this clone itself: The CDR3 is cut off 3 residues early in the read; its end comes from the germline J gene. V usage is TRBV6-1 and J usage is TRBJ1-1; D ambiguous. Germline V CDR1 and CDR2: MNHNS, SASEGT. Between the trimmed V and J ends, which lost 1 base and 6 bases, there was a span of 12 bases. CDR3 length: 14 amino acids. CDR3 bases read: TGTGCCAGCAGTGAAGGCTTGAGGGCCCCTGAA. As protein: CASSEGLRAPE. The whole CDR3 reads CASSEGLRAPEAFF.

As regards this clone: The CDR3 end falls 3 residues outside the read, so it is completed with the germline J gene. The chain links TRBV20-1 to TRBJ2-3; TRBD2 matches 8 bases. CDR1 DFQATT and CDR2 SNEGSKA come from the germline V gene (reference sequence). Trimming cost V 3 bases and J 4 bases; bases outside gene matches: 6. The CDR3 extends over 14 amino acids. The CDR3 protein is CSASPAGGADTQYF. CDR3 DNA, as far as it was read: TGCAGTGCTAGCCCCGCGGGAGGCGCAGATACG.

A word on this clone: The read terminates 3 residues before the CDR3 end, so the remaining end is supplied by the germline J gene. V gene TRBV5-1 combines with J gene TRBJ2-7; possibly TRBD1 or TRBD2 for D (6 bases each). The CDR3 sequence is 12 residues long. With 4 bases removed from V and 3 bases from J, the gap between germline ends came to 8 bases. The V gene's germline CDR1 is SGHRS and CDR2 YFSETQ. The part of the CDR3 DNA that was read is TGCGCCAGCAGCGGAGGGGGCTACGAG. Translation gives CASSGGGYE. The full-length CDR3 reads as CASSGGGYEQYF.